Each of the 31 T cell receptor beta chains below was sequenced from the same sample in a study of blood T cell repertoires in COVID-19. The table came from immunoSEQ multiplex PCR; TCRdb's copy has only in-frame clones and leaves some out. Of about half a million clones listed, about 88% were seen once; the top ten hold roughly 8.5%. The sequencing sample was made of PBMCs or T cells enriched from blood (not recorded which). The receptor source for this set is an older woman who had recovered from COVID-19.

In nucleotides, the CDR3 is TGTGCCAGCAGTTTCGGGGATGAAGCTTTCTTT. Residues: CASSFGDEAFF. The chain uses TRBV27 and TRBJ1-1, with no clear D. Per germline, CDR1 MNHEY and CDR2 SMNVEV (reference sequence). The CDR3 sequence is 11 residues long. Trimming took off 3 bases at V and 7 bases at J, with 6 bases between the two ends.

Concerning this clone itself: This same CDR3 is encoded by further DNA sequences in the sample. The chain recombines TRBV7-2 with TRBJ1-1; D perhaps matches TRBD1 (6 bases). The CDR3 consists of 14 residues. Per germline, CDR1 SGHTA and CDR2 FQGNSA. The V end lost 4 bases, the J end lost 0 bases, and 9 bases lay between the germline ends. The CDR3 loop reads CASSSTGLNTEAFF. CDR3 DNA sequence: TGTGCCAGCAGCTCGACAGGACTGAACACTGAAGCTTTCTTT.

This clone has a handful of counts. The chain uses TRBV10-3 and TRBJ1-6; TRBD1 agrees at 9 bases. The germline gives CDR1 ENHRY, CDR2 SYGVKD. The junction had 4 bases not matched to a gene; V was cut back by 4 bases and J by 6 bases. The CDR3 length is 15 residues. CDR3 DNA sequence: TGTGCCATCAGTGGGACAGGGGTAGGTAATTCACCCCTCCACTTT. It codes for CAISGTGVGNSPLHF.

V gene TRBV10-3 combines with J gene TRBJ1-1; D is unclear. V dropped 0 bases and J dropped 1 base, with 3 bases sitting between them. CDR3 length: 13 residues. Germline V CDR1 and CDR2: ENHRY, SYGVKD. The CDR3 DNA reads TGTGCCATCAGTGAGTCAGCGAACACTGAAGCTTTCTTT. Translated: CAISESANTEAFF.

The chain joins TRBV5-1 to TRBJ1-1, with D possibly TRBD1 on 6 matching bases. CDR3 length: 14 residues. The germline V and J ends were trimmed by 5 bases and 1 base, with 12 bases remaining between them. Germline V lookup: CDR1 SGHRS, CDR2 YFSETQ. CDR3 protein: CASRRDTGNTEAFF. The CDR3 nucleotides read TGCGCCAGCAGGAGGGACACAGGGAACACTGAAGCTTTCTTT.

The chain joins TRBV11-3 to TRBJ1-5, with D possibly TRBD1 on 5 matching bases. Deletions cut 10 bases from V and 4 bases from J, with 20 bases between. From germline, CDR1 is SGHNT and CDR2 YENEEA. The length of the CDR3 is 15 residues. CDR3 coding DNA: TGTGCCATCCCAAAATTGGGGGGAAGGAATCAGCCCCAGCATTTT. This encodes CAIPKLGGRNQPQHF.

CDR3: CASSQTQGAKRGYNEQFF. The CDR3 DNA sequence: TGTGCCAGCAGCCAGACACAGGGGGCAAAAAGGGGTTACAATGAGCAGTTCTTC. The V and J genes are TRBV7-8 and TRBJ2-1; 9 bases align to TRBD1. After removal of 5 bases from V and 4 bases from J, the junction contained 15 bases not matched to a gene. CDR1 is SGHVS, CDR2 FQNEAQ, per germline. This CDR3 spans 18 amino acids.

This chain connects TRBV7-9 to TRBJ2-2, with D possibly TRBD2 on 5 matching bases. The germline V gene encodes CDR1 SEHNR and CDR2 FQNEAQ (reference sequence). Trimming pared 5 bases from V and 5 bases from J, leaving 21 bases between. The CDR3 is made up of 17 amino acids. The CDR3 loop reads CASSLRVLDGGTGELFF. CDR3 nucleotide sequence: TGTGCCAGCAGCCTAAGGGTCCTGGACGGCGGGACCGGGGAGCTGTTTTTT.

This sequence joins TRBV29-1 and TRBJ1-1, with 7 bases matching TRBD1. CDR3 length equals 15 residues. J was trimmed by 2 bases and V by 3 bases; bases with no gene match: 9. CDR1 and CDR2 from the germline V gene are SQVTM and ANQGSEA. In DNA, the CDR3 is TGCAGCGTTGATCCAGGGACAGAAGACAACACTGAAGCTTTCTTT. Translating gives CSVDPGTEDNTEAFF.

The chain carries TRBV5-4 and TRBJ1-1; a possible D gene is TRBD1 (5 bases). CDR3 length: 15 amino acids. Germline CDR1 is SGHNT and CDR2 is YYREEE (reference sequence). Trimming took 3 bases from V and 4 from J, leaving 16 bases between them. CDR3 coding DNA: TGTGCCAGCAGCTCCGCCGGAGGGGTAGGCACTGAAGCTTTCTTT. This encodes CASSSAGGVGTEAFF.

The chain has TRBV14 and TRBJ2-3, with 7 bases fitting TRBD1. The germline CDR1 and CDR2 sequences are SGHDN and FVKESK. CDR3 length: 14 amino acids. With V trimmed by 1 base and J by 7 bases, 5 bases remained unmatched. The CDR3: CASSQVQGLNTQYF. CDR3 nucleotides: TGTGCCAGCAGCCAAGTACAGGGGTTGAATACGCAGTATTTT. The full variable domain, in which reference TRBV14 and TRBJ2-3 provide the parts outside the CDR3, is EAGVTQFPSHSVIEKGQTVTLRCDPISGHDNLYWYRRVMGKEIKFLLHFVKESKQDESGMPNNRFLAERTGGTYSTLKVQPAELEDSGVYFCASSQVQGLNTQYFGPGTRLTVL.

V is TRBV2 and J is TRBJ2-7; a possible D gene is TRBD2 (5 bases). V lost 8 bases and J lost 2, with 10 bases in between. The germline gives CDR1 SNHLY, CDR2 FYNNEI. The CDR3 totals 12 residues. The CDR3 is CASSFGTYEQYF. CDR3 nucleotide sequence: TGTGCCAGCTCGTTCGGGACCTACGAGCAGTACTTC.

The chain's CDR3 is CASSMGTGVYEQYV. DNA for the CDR3: TGTGCCAGCAGTATGGGGACAGGGGTCTACGAGCAGTACGTC. The chain recombines TRBV6-5 with TRBJ2-7; 10 nucleotides agree with TRBD1. Unmatched junction bases numbered 4, after V lost 5 bases and J lost 3 bases. This CDR3 spans 14 amino acids. The germline gives CDR1 MNHEY, CDR2 SVGAGI.

The chain joins TRBV6-2 or TRBV6-3 to TRBJ1-1; D is ambiguous. The CDR3 is 12 amino acids. Trimming stripped 2 bases from V and 13 bases from J, with 14 bases between. CDR1 and CDR2 from the germline V gene are MNHEY and SVGEGT. CDR3 sequence reads: CASSYAGFVIFF. Here the CDR3 DNA reads TGTGCCAGCAGTTACGCGGGATTTGTGATTTTCTTT.

The chain joins TRBV6-5 to TRBJ1-2; D may be TRBD1 (5 bases). CDR3 length: 15 residues. Trimming took 5 bases from V and 2 from J, leaving 15 bases between them. Germline V gives CDR1 MNHEY, CDR2 SVGAGI. DNA of the CDR3: TGTGCCAGCAGTCACCCACCGGGGGTCAACTATGGCTACACCTTC. Translating it yields CASSHPPGVNYGYTF.

The chain recombines TRBV7-2 with TRBJ2-1; D is possibly TRBD2 (5 bases). The germline V and J ends were trimmed by 1 base and 7 bases, with 14 bases remaining between them. The CDR3 runs 15 residues. From germline, CDR1 is SGHTA and CDR2 FQGNSA. The CDR3 protein is CASSLVRTSQNEQFF. The CDR3, as DNA: TGTGCCAGCAGCTTAGTCCGTACTAGTCAGAATGAGCAGTTCTTC.

This chain joins TRBV29-1 and TRBJ2-5; 8 bases align to TRBD1. This CDR3 contains 16 residues. The germline V gene has CDR1 SQVTM and CDR2 ANQGSEA. V shed 6 bases and J 5 bases; nucleotides not matched to a gene: 17. CDR3 in amino acids: CSVAKTFGTGTETQYF. CDR3 bases: TGCAGCGTAGCCAAGACGTTTGGGACAGGAACGGAGACCCAGTACTTC.

This clone has only one observation. The rearrangement links TRBV19 to TRBJ1-5, with 10 bases aligning to TRBD1. The CDR3 has 17 residues. In germline, CDR1 is LNHDA, CDR2 SQIVND (reference sequence). V was pared by 0 bases and J by 3 bases, with 5 bases of the junction left unmatched. The CDR3 bases are TGTGCCAGTAGTATAGACGGGACAGGGGCCCCCAATCAGCCCCAGCATTTT. Its translation: CASSIDGTGAPNQPQHF.

This chain joins TRBV6-5 and TRBJ1-3; 7 bases agree with TRBD1. This CDR3 is 15 amino acids long. J was trimmed by 0 bases and V by 7 bases; bases with no gene match: 6. Germline CDR1 MNHEY, CDR2 SVGAGI. The chain's CDR3 is CASKTGSGSGNTIYF. Here the CDR3 DNA reads TGTGCCAGCAAGACAGGGTCGGGCTCTGGAAACACCATATATTTT.

The chain recombines TRBV6-5 with TRBJ2-2; weak D call: TRBD2 (5 bases). The CDR3 covers 15 residues. CDR1 and CDR2 (germline): MNHEY, SVGAGI. V was pared by 6 bases and J by 1 base, with 12 bases between. As DNA, the CDR3 is TGTGCCAGCAGAAAAGGCGGGCTGAACACCGGGGAGCTGTTTTTT. Its protein is CASRKGGLNTGELFF.

This clone was observed once. V and J are TRBV4-1 and TRBJ1-2; 10 nucleotides line up with TRBD1. The V segment lost 0 bases and the J segment 8 bases; nucleotides outside the gene matches: 12. Germline assignment: CDR1 MGHRA and CDR2 YSYEKL. This CDR3 has 17 amino acids. The CDR3 sequence is CASSQDLLTGQGRGYTF. CDR3 nucleotides: TGCGCCAGCAGCCAAGATCTCCTGACGGGACAGGGGCGAGGCTACACCTTC.

The chain is built from TRBV7-9 and TRBJ1-4, with D possibly being TRBD1 (5 bases). V dropped 5 bases and J dropped 8 bases, with 21 bases sitting between them. The germline V gene has CDR1 SEHNR and CDR2 FQNEAQ (reference sequence). The CDR3 contains 16 residues. In DNA, the CDR3 is TGTGCCAGCAGCCCGCCTCAAGGGGTCGGGGGGGAAAAACTGTTTTTT. Translated: CASSPPQGVGGEKLFF.

This chain connects TRBV24-1 to TRBJ1-5; 8 nucleotides line up with TRBD1. Germline CDR1 and CDR2: KGHDR and SFDVKD. The junction had 7 bases not matched to a gene; V was cut back by 7 bases and J by 3 bases. There are 15 residues in the CDR3. CDR3 residues: CATSAGQVNNQPQHF. The DNA of the CDR3 is TGTGCCACCAGCGCGGGACAGGTGAACAATCAGCCCCAGCATTTT.

The rearrangement links TRBV12-5 to TRBJ2-5; 12 nucleotides line up with TRBD2. CDR1 LGHNT and CDR2 FRNRAP come from the germline V gene. The V segment lost 3 bases and the J segment 2 bases; nucleotides outside the gene matches: 4. The CDR3 length is 16 residues. In DNA form, the CDR3 reads TGTGCTAGTGGTTTAAATCTAGCGGGGGGGCAAGAGACCCAGTACTTC. It specifies CASGLNLAGGQETQYF.

The rearrangement joins TRBV19 to TRBJ1-2, with 7 bases aligning to TRBD1. Losses at the gene ends were 5 bases for V and 5 bases for J; bases not matched to a gene: 5. Germline CDR1 LNHDA, CDR2 SQIVND (reference sequence). CDR3 size: 13 residues. CDR3 nucleotide sequence: TGTGCCAGTAGTCCGGGACAGCTTTATGGCTACACCTTC. It yields the protein CASSPGQLYGYTF. Based on the CDR3 plus reference TRBV19 and TRBJ1-2, the full variable domain is DGGITQSPKYLFRKEGQNVTLSCEQNLNHDAMYWYRQDPGQGLRLIYYSQIVNDFQKGDIAEGYSVSREKKESFPLTVTSAQKNPTAFYLCASSPGQLYGYTFGSGTRLTVV.

The chain employs TRBV10-2 and TRBJ2-7; tentative D call: TRBD2 (5 bases). Trimming removed 7 bases from V and 0 bases from J, with 13 bases in between. Germline CDR1 and CDR2: WSHSY and SAAADI. The CDR3 extends over 14 amino acids. The CDR3 region has the DNA TGCGCCAGCAAAAGGGAGCACAGCTCCTACGAGCAGTACTTC. Amino acid sequence: CASKREHSSYEQYF.

V is TRBV2 and J is TRBJ2-5, with D possibly TRBD2 on 7 matching bases. Per germline, CDR1 SNHLY and CDR2 FYNNEI. Trimming cost V 7 bases and J 4 bases, with 16 bases left between them. This CDR3 has 14 residues. In DNA form, the CDR3 reads TGTGCCAGCATACAGGGAGGGTTTCCAGAGACCCAGTACTTC. It codes for CASIQGGFPETQYF.

This clone was counted between two and nine times. The rearrangement links TRBV24-1 to TRBJ2-1; maybe TRBD2 (5 bases). The CDR3 is 17 amino acids. The V gene's germline CDR1 is KGHDR and CDR2 SFDVKD. The V and J ends lost 3 bases and 0 bases respectively, with 14 bases between them. The CDR3 DNA reads as TGTGCCACCAGTGATCCACGCTGGGAGCTCTCCTACAATGAGCAGTTCTTC. This encodes CATSDPRWELSYNEQFF.

CDR3 sequence: CSVVIGRTPSNQPQHF. The CDR3 nucleotides are TGCAGCGTTGTAATAGGTAGGACACCCAGCAATCAGCCCCAGCATTTT. V is TRBV29-1 and J is TRBJ1-5, with D perhaps matching TRBD1 (5 bases). With 4 bases removed from V and 1 base from J, the gap between germline ends came to 17 bases. The CDR3 is made up of 16 amino acids. Per germline, CDR1 SQVTM and CDR2 ANQGSEA.

The chain links TRBV6-6 to TRBJ2-2, with 8 nucleotides matching TRBD1. With 5 bases clipped from V and 2 bases from J, the junction kept 10 bases outside the gene matches. CDR1 is MNHNY and CDR2 is SVGAGI in the germline V gene (reference sequence). This CDR3 comprises 17 residues. The CDR3 is CASSRRAGTGNTGELFF. The CDR3 DNA reads TGTGCCAGCAGTCGAAGAGCCGGGACAGGTAACACCGGGGAGCTGTTTTTT.

V gene TRBV5-4 combines with J gene TRBJ1-1; D possibly corresponds to TRBD1 (5 bases). Trimming stripped 0 bases from V and 6 bases from J, with 15 bases between. The CDR3 runs 15 residues. Germline V gives CDR1 SGHNT, CDR2 YYREEE (reference sequence). The CDR3 loop is CASSLAPGEKAEAFF. The CDR3 DNA is TGTGCCAGCAGCTTGGCCCCGGGGGAGAAGGCTGAAGCTTTCTTT.